This T cell receptor beta chain was found in a study of CD8+ T cells in alopecia areata (dated by TCRdb to the late 2010s). For the study in its entirety: The treated patients took part in an open-label pilot trial in which moderate-to-severe alopecia areata was treated with oral tofacitinib at 5 to 10 mg twice daily. Tofacitinib was administered for 6 to 18 months, and 6 months of follow-up off drug were then conducted to assess delayed response and recurrence. The SALT score, which quantifies the percentage of affected scalp surface area, was used to measure disease severity in treated patients. In both human patients and the C3H/HeJ mouse model, the study applied high-throughput TCRbeta sequencing to look at T cell clonal expansion in alopecia areata. Human TCRbeta sequencing covered scalp tissue and sorted CD4+ and CD8+ peripheral blood T cells from patchy and totalis/universalis alopecia areata patients and healthy controls. Patients on tofacitinib were biopsied at baseline and after 4 and 24 weeks of treatment, and several of the patients also had a later scalp biopsy. Scalp clonality was compared across normal scalp (n=4), patchy alopecia areata scalp (n=8), and alopecia totalis/universalis scalp (n=8). RNA was extracted with the PAXgene miRNA kit for fixed scalp, the miRNeasy kit for PBMCs, and the RNeasy kit for mouse skin. TCRbeta CDR3 regions were amplified by immunoSEQ multiplex PCR using 35 Vbeta forward and 13 Jbeta reverse primers.

The germline V gene (reference sequence) specifies GTSNPN as CDR1 and SVGIG as CDR2. Counted from cysteine to phenylalanine, this CDR3 has 13 amino acids. The entry retains the CDR3 DNA only, 39 bases that are in frame from base 1. Trimming takes 5 bases from V and 1 base from J, and the germline ends sit 10 bases apart. Broader findings and caveats from the paper: During tofacitinib treatment, many expanded lesional clones stuck around in both scalp and blood, and this persistence may partly explain why relapse happens after treatment is stopped. TCR sequences shared between patients were less clear than in mice, possibly partly because of HLA diversity in the patient population. Unlike mouse skin, where gammadelta T cells dominate, normal human skin contains resident alphabeta T cells that get sequenced too, which complicates analysis of the scalp TCR repertoire. Compared with normal scalp, lesional scalp, particularly in alopecia totalis/universalis, had higher clonality and more expanded CD8+ clones, which suggests antigenic drive. Because the treated cohort was small and had only one nonresponder, larger studies are needed to examine links between baseline CD8+ expansion and response. Tofacitinib significantly decreased scalp clonality and the number of expanded CD8+ clones among the top 100 scalp clones.

A note on this clone: What this receptor recognizes is not known. No base qualities exist here, and no much larger clone lies one base off it.

The receptor library was made with the immunoSEQ multiplex PCR assay. For TCR sequencing, RNA was extracted from every sample and reverse transcribed into cDNA to serve as template. SuperScript III was used for first-strand cDNA synthesis, primed with a 2:1 mix of oligo-dT and random hexamers. A synthetic immune receptor repertoire was used to assess amplification bias, and residual bias was removed computationally. In the source study's methods: Raw reads were preprocessed for error removal, and CDR3 was defined according to IMGT conventions as running from the conserved cysteine to phenylalanine. To get clonality, Shannon entropy was normalized by log2 of the number of productive unique TCRs and the result was subtracted from 1. Whether scalp clones were CD4 or CD8 was inferred by matching scalp TCRbeta sequences against CD4 and CD8 repertoires sorted from blood. TCRdb took this table from immuneACCESS and kept in-frame rearrangements with V and J called. Such tables lack part of the clones; where checked against another copy, unresolved V genes explain under half of the gap, and the rest is unexplained. Clone size and the V and J calls come from that table; the DNA yielded D and trimming. This sample holds about 190,000 clones; more than 50% were observed only once. The ten largest clones capture approximately 0.93% of the sample.

Per the publication, the time point label means: 20 to 30 weeks on oral tofacitinib. The treatment or condition label for this specimen denotes: oral pan-JAK inhibitor, 5-10 mg twice daily. From alopecia areata patients, peripheral blood was collected along with lesional scalp punch biopsies. PBMCs were isolated by density centrifugation and stained for CD3, CD4 and CD8, and CD4+ and CD8+ T cells were sorted on a FACSAria. This clonotype originated in a human donor with alopecia areata. The chain is encoded by TRBV30 joined to TRBJ2-3; no D gene is confidently identified. The sample was CD4+ T cells sorted from blood, taken at week 24, from a patient treated with tofacitinib. The DNA is TGTGCCTGGGCCCAACCGGGCACAGATACGCAGTATTTT. Its product reads: CAWAQPGTDTQYF. The CDR3 plus the reference TRBV30 and TRBJ2-3 genes for the other parts give the full variable domain: SQTIHQWPATLVQPVGSPLSLECTVEGTSNPNLYWYRQAAGRGLQLLFYSVGIGQISSEVPQNLSASRPQDRQFILSSKKLLLSDSGFYLCAWAQPGTDTQYFGPGTRLTVL.